The source of this TCR beta chain is a study of STAT3 mutations in large granular lymphocyte leukemia. Study-level results: Every T-LGLL patient had at least one immunodominant TCRbeta clonotype. Persisting codominant clonotypes may have hidden a small pathogenic clone.

Turning to this clone: Its specificity is not known.

The CDR3 extends over 14 amino acids. V was cut by 5 bases and J by 0 bases, with 7 bases left in between. The germline CDR1 and CDR2 sequences are MGHRA and YSYEKL. Average productive template count per sample was 40,000 to 45,000. Sequenced by immunoSEQ multiplex PCR; TCRdb stores in-frame clones only, minus some. Of tens of thousands of clones listed, about 81% are singletons. The sequenced sample consisted of PBMCs. The chain joins TRBV4-1 to TRBJ2-2, with D unclear. This TCR was recovered from a human donor with T large granular lymphocyte leukemia. Some clones in this sample may be carry-over from other donors' samples. CDR3 amino acids: CASSGSSNTGELFF. The CDR3 nucleotides read TGCGCCAGCAGCGGGTCATCGAACACCGGGGAGCTGTTTTTT.